The T cell receptor beta chain under discussion was sequenced for a study of OX40 agonist ivuxolimab in advanced cancers. For the study at large: Prior checkpoint blockade (anti-PD-1, anti-PD-L1 or anti-CTLA-4) was permitted; about 40% had it. Three patients, one with hepatocellular carcinoma and two with cutaneous melanoma, achieved partial responses.

Study outcomes and limitations: Antigen targets of the expanded peripheral T cells went undetermined.

The length of the CDR3 is 14 residues. Per the germline V gene, CDR1 is SNHLY and CDR2 is FYNNEI. Trimming removed 2 bases from V and 5 bases from J, with 10 bases in between. As regards this clone: Its antigen is undetermined.

Data came from immunoSEQ multiplex PCR; TCRdb stores just in-frame clones and leaves some out. This table holds fewer than 55,000 clones, roughly 83% found once. The chain combines TRBV2 with TRBJ2-1; TRBD2 might be the D (5 bases). Specimen: CD4+ or CD8+ T cells sorted from blood, collected in a trial of the OX40 agonist ivuxolimab. The sequence was obtained from an adult with an advanced solid tumor such as melanoma, head and neck, liver or kidney cancer. The CDR3 spells CASSELGSDNEQFF. The DNA for the CDR3 is TGTGCCAGCAGTGAATTAGGGAGTGACAATGAGCAGTTCTTC. Combining the CDR3 with reference TRBV2 and TRBJ2-1 gives the whole variable domain EPEVTQTPSHQVTQMGQEVILRCVPISNHLYFYWYRQILGQKVEFLVSFYNNEISEKSEIFDDQFSVERPDGSNFTLKIRSTKLEDSAMYFCASSELGSDNEQFFGPGTRLTVL.